The sequence of this TCR beta chain was determined in a study of human T cells and chemical hapten exposure. Within the library, unique molecular identifiers were attached to each individual cDNA molecule. MiXCR, run by TCRdb on the RACE reads, gives a single entry per CDR3 protein. Of roughly 380,000 distinct CDR3 sequences in the sample, nearly 5% are singletons; the top ten hold 2% to 2.5%. Study findings and constraints: Every donor had alopecia, and their immune response may therefore differ from healthy people's.

This clonotype was found a few times. The antigen remains unidentified. Trimming shortened V by 0 bases and J by 0 bases, and 10 bases separated the two germline ends. Germline CDR1 reads SGHRS; CDR2 reads YFSETQ. The CDR3 extends over 17 amino acids. As for time point: patch test 1, 2 weeks after DPC sensitization. Documented treatment: therapeutic diphenylcyclopropenone sensitization with weekly scalp DPC. The input for sequencing was whole blood, taken in connection with sensitization to the hapten diphenylcyclopropenone (DPC). The chain has TRBV5-1 and TRBJ2-6; TRBD1 or TRBD2 may be the D gene (5 bases each). The sequence was obtained from a woman aged 45-65 years with alopecia areata. Some clones in this sample may be carry-over from other donors' samples. CDR3 DNA sequence: TGCGCCAGCAGCTTGGGGGACGGTAGCTCTGGGGCCAACGTCCTGACTTTC. Its translation: CASSLGDGSSGANVLTF.